This T cell receptor (beta chain) was sequenced in a study of blood T cell repertoires in COVID-19. For the study at large: COVID-19 samples, acute and convalescent, were from the United States, Italy and Spain. In each case, the material was cDNA or gDNA derived from T cells, B-cell-depleted T cells, or PBMCs.

Recruited during active infection, patients (from Seattle) were subsequently followed longitudinally. As handled by the study authors: Amplification of reference gene primers provided the estimated nucleated cell counts. Profiled with immunoSEQ multiplex PCR; TCRdb holds only in-frame clones, not every one. The DNA gave D and trimming, while V, J and clone size come from that table. The table lists around 76,000 clones, around 80% of them singletons. From germline, CDR1 is SQVTM and CDR2 ANQGSEA. The CDR3 is 12 amino acids. After removal of 4 bases from V and 5 bases from J, the junction contained 0 bases not matched to a gene.

V is TRBV29-1 and J is TRBJ2-1; TRBD2 matches at 9 bases. The source of this sequence is a man aged 45-65 years with COVID-19, enrolled during active disease. Input material: peripheral blood. CDR3 residues: CSVGLADNEQFF. The DNA for the CDR3 is TGCAGCGTTGGACTAGCGGACAATGAGCAGTTCTTC.